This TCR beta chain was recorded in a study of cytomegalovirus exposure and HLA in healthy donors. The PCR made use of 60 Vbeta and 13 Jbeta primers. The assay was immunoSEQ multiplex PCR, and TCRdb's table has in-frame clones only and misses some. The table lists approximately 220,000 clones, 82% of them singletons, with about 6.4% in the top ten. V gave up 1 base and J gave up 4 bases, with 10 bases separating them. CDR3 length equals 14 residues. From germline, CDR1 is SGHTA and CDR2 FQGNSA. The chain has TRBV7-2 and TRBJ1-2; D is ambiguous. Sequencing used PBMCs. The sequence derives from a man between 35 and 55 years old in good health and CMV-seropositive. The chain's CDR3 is CASSLVGQVYGYTF. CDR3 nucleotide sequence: TGTGCCAGCAGCTTAGTCGGCCAGGTCTATGGCTACACCTTC.